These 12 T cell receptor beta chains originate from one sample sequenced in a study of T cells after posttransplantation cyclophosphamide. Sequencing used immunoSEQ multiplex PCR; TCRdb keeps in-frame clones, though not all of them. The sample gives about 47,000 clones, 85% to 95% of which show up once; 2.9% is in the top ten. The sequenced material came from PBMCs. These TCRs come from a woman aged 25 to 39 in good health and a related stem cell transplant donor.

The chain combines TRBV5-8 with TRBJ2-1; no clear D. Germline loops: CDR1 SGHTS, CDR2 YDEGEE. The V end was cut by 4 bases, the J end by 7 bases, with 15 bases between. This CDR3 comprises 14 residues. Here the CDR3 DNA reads TGTGCCAGCAGCAAGATGCCGGGTCCAAATGAGCAGTTCTTC. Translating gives CASSKMPGPNEQFF.

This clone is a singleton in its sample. CDR3: CAWVQRASYGYTF. The CDR3 nucleotides read TGTGCCTGGGTCCAGCGCGCGTCCTATGGCTACACCTTC. The chain combines TRBV30 with TRBJ1-2, with D unresolved. The CDR3 runs to 13 residues. The V gene's germline CDR1 is GTSNPN and CDR2 SVGIG (reference sequence). V shed 5 bases and J shed 4 bases, with 14 bases lying between them.

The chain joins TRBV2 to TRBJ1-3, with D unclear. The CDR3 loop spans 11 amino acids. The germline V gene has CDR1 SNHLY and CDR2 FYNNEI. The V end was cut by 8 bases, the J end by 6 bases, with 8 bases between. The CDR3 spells CASRRVNTIYF. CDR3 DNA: TGTGCCAGCCGACGGGTAAACACCATATATTTT.

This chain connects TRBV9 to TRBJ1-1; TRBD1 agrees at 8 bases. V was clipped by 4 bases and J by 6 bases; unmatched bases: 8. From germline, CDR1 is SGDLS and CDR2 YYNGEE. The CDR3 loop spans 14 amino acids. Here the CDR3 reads CASSPRQGKAEAFF. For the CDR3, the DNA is TGTGCCAGCAGCCCCCGACAGGGGAAGGCTGAAGCTTTCTTT.

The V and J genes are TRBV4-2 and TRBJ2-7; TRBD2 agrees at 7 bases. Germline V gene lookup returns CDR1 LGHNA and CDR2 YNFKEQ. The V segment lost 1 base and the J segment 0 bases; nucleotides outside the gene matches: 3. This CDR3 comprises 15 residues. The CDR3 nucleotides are TGTGCCAGCAGCCAAGGTAGCGGGTACTCCTACGAGCAGTACTTC. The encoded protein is CASSQGSGYSYEQYF.

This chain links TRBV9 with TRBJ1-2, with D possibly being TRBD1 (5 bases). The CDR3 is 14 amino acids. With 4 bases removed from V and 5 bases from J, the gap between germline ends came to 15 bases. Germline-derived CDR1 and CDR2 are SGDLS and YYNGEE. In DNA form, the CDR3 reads TGTGCCAGCAGCACAGGACGGACCAATTATGGCTACACCTTC. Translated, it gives CASSTGRTNYGYTF.

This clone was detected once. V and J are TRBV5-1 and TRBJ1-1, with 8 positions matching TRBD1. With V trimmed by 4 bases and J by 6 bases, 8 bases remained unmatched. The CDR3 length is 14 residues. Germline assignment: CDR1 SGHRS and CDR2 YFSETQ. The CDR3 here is CASSMDRALAEAFF. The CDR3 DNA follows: TGCGCCAGCAGCATGGACAGGGCTCTCGCTGAAGCTTTCTTT.

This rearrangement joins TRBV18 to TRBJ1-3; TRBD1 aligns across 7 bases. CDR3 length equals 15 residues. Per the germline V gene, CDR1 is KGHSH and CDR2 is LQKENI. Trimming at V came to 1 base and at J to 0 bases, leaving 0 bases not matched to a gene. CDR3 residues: CASSPRDSSGNTIYF. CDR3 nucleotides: TGTGCCAGCTCACCACGGGACAGCTCTGGAAACACCATATATTTT.

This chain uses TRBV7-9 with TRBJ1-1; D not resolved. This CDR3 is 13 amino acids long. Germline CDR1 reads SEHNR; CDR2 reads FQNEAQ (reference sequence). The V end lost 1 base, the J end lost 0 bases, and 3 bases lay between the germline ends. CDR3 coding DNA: TGTGCCAGCAGCTTAGATATGAACACTGAAGCTTTCTTT. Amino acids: CASSLDMNTEAFF.

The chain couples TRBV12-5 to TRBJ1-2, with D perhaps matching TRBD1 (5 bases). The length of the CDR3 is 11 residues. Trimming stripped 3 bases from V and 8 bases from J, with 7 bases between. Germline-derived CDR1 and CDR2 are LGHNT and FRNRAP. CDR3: CASGFGGGYTF. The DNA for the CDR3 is TGTGCTAGTGGTTTTGGGGGGGGCTACACCTTC.

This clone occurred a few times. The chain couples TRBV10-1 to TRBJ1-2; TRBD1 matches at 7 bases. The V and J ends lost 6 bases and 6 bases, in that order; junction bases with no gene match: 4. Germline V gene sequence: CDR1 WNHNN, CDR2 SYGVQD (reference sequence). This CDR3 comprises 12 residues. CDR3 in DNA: TGCGCCAGCAGGTCAGGGGGGCATGGCTACACCTTC. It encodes CASRSGGHGYTF.

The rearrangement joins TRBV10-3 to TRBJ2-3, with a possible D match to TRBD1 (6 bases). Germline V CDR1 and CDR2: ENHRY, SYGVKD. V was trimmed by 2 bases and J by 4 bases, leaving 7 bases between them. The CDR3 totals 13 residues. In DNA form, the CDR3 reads TGTGCCATCAGTGAGGGGGGCTCAGATACGCAGTATTTT. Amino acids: CAISEGGSDTQYF.